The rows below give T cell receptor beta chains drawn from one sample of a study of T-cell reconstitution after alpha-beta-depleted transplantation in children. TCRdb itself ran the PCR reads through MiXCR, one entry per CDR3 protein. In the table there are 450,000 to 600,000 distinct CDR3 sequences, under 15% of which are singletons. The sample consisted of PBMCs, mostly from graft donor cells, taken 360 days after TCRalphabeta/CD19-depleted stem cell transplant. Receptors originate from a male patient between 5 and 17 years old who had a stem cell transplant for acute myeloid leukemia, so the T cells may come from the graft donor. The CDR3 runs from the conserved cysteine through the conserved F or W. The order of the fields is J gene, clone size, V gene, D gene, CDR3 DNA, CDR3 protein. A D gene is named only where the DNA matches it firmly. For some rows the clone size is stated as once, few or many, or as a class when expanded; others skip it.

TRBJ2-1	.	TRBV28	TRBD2	TGTGCCAGCAGTTTGCCTAGCGGGAGGGCCAATGAGCAGTTCTTC	CASSLPSGRANEQFF
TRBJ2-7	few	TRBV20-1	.	TGCAGTGCAGACGGCGAGGGAGGATACGAGCAGTACTTC	CSADGEGGYEQYF
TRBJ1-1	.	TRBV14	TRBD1	TGTGCCAGCAGACGAACAGGGGGGGCTGAAGCTTTCTTT	CASRRTGGAEAFF
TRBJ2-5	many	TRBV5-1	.	TGCGCCAGCAGCTTGGACGGAGGAGAGACCCAGTACTTC	CASSLDGGETQYF
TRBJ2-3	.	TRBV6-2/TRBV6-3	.	TGTGCCAGCAGATCAGCCAGGGACGGGCTAGATACGCAGTATTTT	CASRSARDGLDTQYF
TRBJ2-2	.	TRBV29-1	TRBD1	TGCAGCGTCGTGCCCCGATGGACAGGGGAAACCGGGGAGCTGTTTTTT	CSVVPRWTGETGELFF
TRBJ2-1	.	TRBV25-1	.	TGTGCCAGCAGTCTAAAGAATTTGTGGGATGAGCAGTTCTTC	CASSLKNLWDEQFF
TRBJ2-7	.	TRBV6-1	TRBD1	TGTGCCAGTTCCTCGACAGGGCCGCCGGGTGCTAGCTCCTACGAGCAGTACTTC	CASSSTGPPGASSYEQYF
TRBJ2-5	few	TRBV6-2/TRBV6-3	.	TGTGCCAGCAATCCTCTTCTTCCTCAAGAGACCCAGTACTTC	CASNPLLPQETQYF
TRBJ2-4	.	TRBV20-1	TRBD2	TGCAGTGCTAGCCAGAGCGGGGGCTCCAAAAACATTCAGTACTTC	CSASQSGGSKNIQYF
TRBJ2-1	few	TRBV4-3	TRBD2	TGCGCCAGCAGCCAAGAGGCCATGGCGGGAGTCTACAATGAGCAGTTCTTC	CASSQEAMAGVYNEQFF
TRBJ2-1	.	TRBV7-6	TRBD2	TGTGCCAGCAGCTTAGCCCCTAGCGGGAGTATGTATGAGCAGTTCTTC	CASSLAPSGSMYEQFF
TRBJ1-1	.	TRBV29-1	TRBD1	TGCAGCTCCGGGACAGGGACGAACACTGAAGCTTTCTTT	CSSGTGTNTEAFF
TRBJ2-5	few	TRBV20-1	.	TGCAGTGCCGCCGGCTTGGGGGAGACCCAGTACTTC	CSAAGLGETQYF
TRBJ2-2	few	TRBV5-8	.	TGTGCCCGAACCCGCCGAAAATCCACCGGGGAGCTGTTTTTT	CARTRRKSTGELFF
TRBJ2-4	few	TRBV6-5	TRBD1	TGTGCCAGCCATCCGGGACAGGCGACAAACATTCAGTACTTC	CASHPGQATNIQYF
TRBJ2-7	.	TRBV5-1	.	TGCGCCAGCAGCCGGGGGTTCGAGCAGTACTTC	CASSRGFEQYF
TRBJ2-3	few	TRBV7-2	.	TGTGCCAGCAGCTTAGCGGGACGGAGGGATACGCAGTATTTT	CASSLAGRRDTQYF
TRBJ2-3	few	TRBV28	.	TGTGCCAGCATAGGACCCCGGGGCACAGATACGCAGTATTTT	CASIGPRGTDTQYF
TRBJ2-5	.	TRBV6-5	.	TGTGCCAGCAGTTACTCGAGGTGGTCGGATGGGACCCAGTACTTC	CASSYSRWSDGTQYF
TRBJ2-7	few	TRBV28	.	TGTGCCAGCAGATACGGACGGCCCTCCTACGAGCAGTACTTC	CASRYGRPSYEQYF
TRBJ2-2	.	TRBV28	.	TGTGCCAGCAGTTTCCCACAAGGACTGCTGAACACCGGGGAGCTGTTTTTT	CASSFPQGLLNTGELFF
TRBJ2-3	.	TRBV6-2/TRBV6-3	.	TGTGCCAGCAGTTACCTAGCCTCTGGGAACACAGATACGCAGTATTTT	CASSYLASGNTDTQYF
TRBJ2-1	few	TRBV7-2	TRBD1	TGTGCCAGCAGCCTAGCCGGGACAGGAGAACCCTACAATGAGCAGTTCTTC	CASSLAGTGEPYNEQFF
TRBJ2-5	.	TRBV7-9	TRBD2	TGTGCCAGCAGCTTAGTAGCGGGAGGGCAAGAGACCCAGTACTTC	CASSLVAGGQETQYF
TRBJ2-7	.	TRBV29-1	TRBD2	TGCAGCGTTTCTCGGGAGGGCTTATTAAGCGAGCAGTACTTC	CSVSREGLLSEQYF
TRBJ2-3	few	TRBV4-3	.	TGCGCCAGCAGCCTAAACCCGGGGTTTACAGATACGCAGTATTTT	CASSLNPGFTDTQYF
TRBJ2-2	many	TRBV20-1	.	TGCAGTGCTATAGGGGCGGCCGGGGAGCTGTTTTTT	CSAIGAAGELFF
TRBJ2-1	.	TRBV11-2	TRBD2	TGTGCCAGCAGCTTAGTTCCCCGACTAGCGGGACACAATGAGCAGTTCTTC	CASSLVPRLAGHNEQFF
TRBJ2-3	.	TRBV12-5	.	TGTGCTAGTGGTTTGATGGCCAGCGGCACAGATACGCAGTATTTT	CASGLMASGTDTQYF
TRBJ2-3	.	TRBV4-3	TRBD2	TGCGCCAGCGCTCCTTTTCCCGCCGGGGGGGGCACAGATACGCAGTATTTT	CASAPFPAGGGTDTQYF
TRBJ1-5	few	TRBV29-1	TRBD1	TGCAGCGTAGATCGGACAGGGAGCAATCAGCCCCAGCATTTT	CSVDRTGSNQPQHF
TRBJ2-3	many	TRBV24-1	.	TGTGCCACCAGTGATTTTAACAGGAGAGGCACAGATACGCAGTATTTT	CATSDFNRRGTDTQYF
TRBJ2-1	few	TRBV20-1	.	TGCAGTGCTAGACCGCGAGGGACCTACAATGAGCAGTTCTTC	CSARPRGTYNEQFF